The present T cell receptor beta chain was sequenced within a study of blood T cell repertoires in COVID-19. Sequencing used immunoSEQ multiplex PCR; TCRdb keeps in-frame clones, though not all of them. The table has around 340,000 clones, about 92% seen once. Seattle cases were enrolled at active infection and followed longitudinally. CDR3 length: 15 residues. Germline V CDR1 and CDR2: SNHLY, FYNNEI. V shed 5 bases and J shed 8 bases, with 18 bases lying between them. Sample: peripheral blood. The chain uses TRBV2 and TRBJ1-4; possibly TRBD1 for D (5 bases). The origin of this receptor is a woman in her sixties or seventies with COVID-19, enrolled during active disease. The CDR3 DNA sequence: TGTGCCAGCAGTCCTAGTACAGGCTCGTTCGAAAAACTGTTTTTT. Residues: CASSPSTGSFEKLFF.